This TCR beta chain is drawn from a study of cytomegalovirus exposure and HLA in healthy donors. The PCR contained 60 Vbeta and 13 Jbeta primers. Only in-frame clones appear in the TCRdb table, and some are missing; sequencing was by immunoSEQ multiplex PCR. This sample's table reports approximately 210,000 clones. Trimming left V 3 bases short and J 2 bases short, with 12 bases between. This CDR3 comprises 15 residues. Germline CDR1 SGHTA, CDR2 FQGNSA. The specimen sequenced was PBMCs. The TCR comes from a woman aged 25 to 39 in good health and CMV-seropositive. The chain carries TRBV7-2 and TRBJ2-3; maybe TRBD2 (6 bases). CDR3 nucleotides: TGTGCCAGCAGCTTGGATAGCGGCAACACAGATACGCAGTATTTT. Its protein product is CASSLDSGNTDTQYF.